This TCR beta chain was captured in a study of shared clonotypes between healthy human individuals. Data came from immunoSEQ multiplex PCR; TCRdb stores just in-frame clones and leaves some out. This repertoire shows fewer than 550,000 clones, roughly 85% found once; its top ten account for roughly an eighth. Turning to this clone: Germline and junction disagree at one end, which may indicate a read error.

The germline V gene has CDR1 LNHNV and CDR2 YYDKDF (reference sequence). The CDR3 spans 13 residues. Sample: PBMCs. This chain links TRBV15 with TRBJ2-7; the match to TRBD2 covers 16 bases. The sequence derives from a woman in her forties in good health. Some clones in this sample may be carry-over from other donors' samples. CDR3 DNA sequence: TGTGCCACCAGCAGGGGACTAGCGGGAGGGCCGGAATTC. This codes for CATSRGLAGGPEF.